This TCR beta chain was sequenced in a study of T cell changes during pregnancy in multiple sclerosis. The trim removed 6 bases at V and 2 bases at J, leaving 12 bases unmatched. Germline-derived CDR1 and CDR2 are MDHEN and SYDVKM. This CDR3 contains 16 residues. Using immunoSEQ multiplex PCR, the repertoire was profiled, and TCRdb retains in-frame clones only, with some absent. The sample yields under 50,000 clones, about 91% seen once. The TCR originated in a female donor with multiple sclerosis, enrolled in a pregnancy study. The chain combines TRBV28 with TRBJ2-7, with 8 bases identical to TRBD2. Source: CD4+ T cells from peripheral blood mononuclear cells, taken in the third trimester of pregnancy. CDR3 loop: CASSREGVTLTYEQYF. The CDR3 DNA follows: TGTGCCAGCAGCCGGGAGGGGGTAACCCTAACCTACGAGCAGTACTTC. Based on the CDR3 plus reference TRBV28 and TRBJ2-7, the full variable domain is DVKVTQSSRYLVKRTGEKVFLECVQDMDHENMFWYRQDPGLGLRLIYFSYDVKMKEKGDIPEGYSVSREKKERFSLILESASTNQTSMYLCASSREGVTLTYEQYFGPGTRLTVT.